Given below is one T cell receptor (beta chain) in context. Its antigen remains unidentified. Sequencing used immunoSEQ multiplex PCR; TCRdb keeps in-frame clones, though not all of them. The sample includes around 100,000 clones, less than 95% of them seen just once. This entry comes from a study of siplizumab effects on memory and regulatory T cells. Study-level points and caveats: Unstimulated subsets accounted for the mapping of only a minor share of the clones that were alloreactive.

Trimming cost V 10 bases and J 7 bases; bases outside gene matches: 14. The CDR3 runs 14 residues. Germline-derived CDR1 and CDR2 are MNHEY and SVGAGI. This receptor was obtained from a human donor in good health. J is TRBJ1-1 and V is TRBV6-5, with 8 bases aligning to TRBD1. The sequenced sample consisted of Tregs sorted from blood. CDR3 in amino acids: CATRRQGAQYEAFF. The DNA of the CDR3 is TGTGCCACCCGTAGGCAGGGGGCTCAGTATGAAGCTTTCTTT.